This TCR beta chain is from a study of OX40 agonist ivuxolimab in advanced cancers. Turning to the overall study: Ivuxolimab was a fully human IgG2 agonistic monoclonal antibody targeting the costimulatory receptor OX40 (CD134). Among the roughly 52 dose-escalation patients, some 20 had hepatocellular carcinoma, 15 or so melanoma, 9 renal cell carcinoma and 9 head and neck cancer. The monotherapy dose-escalation portion (N of about 50 patients) of the phase I ivuxolimab trial is reported in the paper. Partial responses occurred in three dose-escalation patients, of whom one had hepatocellular carcinoma and two had cutaneous melanoma. The purpose of peripheral TCRbeta sequencing was to test whether ivuxolimab changed TCR sequence diversity and led to clonal T-cell expansion. In the dose-escalation cohort, 75% to 90% of patients were male, and the mean age was roughly 60 years with a range of roughly 20 to 79. Prior anti-PD-1, anti-PD-L1 or anti-CTLA-4 therapy was permitted, and less than 45% of dose-escalation patients had received checkpoint inhibitors. Intravenous ivuxolimab was administered to patients every 2 weeks at six dose levels: 0.01, 0.1, 0.3, 1.5, 3 and 10 mg/kg. General findings and caveats noted by the study authors: At doses from 0.1 to 3.0 mg/kg, clonal expansion was seen in both CD4+ and CD8+ blood T cells between baseline and week 6. In the 0.1-3.0 mg/kg groups, partial responders had among the lowest normalized peripheral clonal expansion, particularly in CD8+ T cells. After ivuxolimab, expanded clones were on average more numerous among CD8+ T cells than among CD4+ T cells. Low levels of normalized T-cell clonal expansion were also shown by some nonresponding patients. Antigen specificity was not determined for the clonally expanded peripheral T cells.

For sequencing of the TCRbeta CDR3 region, genomic DNA was extracted from the sorted cells. The immunoSEQ Assay was used to sequence the TCRbeta CDR3 regions. TCRdb took this table from immuneACCESS and kept in-frame rearrangements with V and J called. Such tables lack part of the clones; where checked against another copy, unresolved V genes explain under half of the gap, and the rest is unexplained. The table for this sample lists about 78,000 clones; 92% of them were counted only once. Clones ranked in the top ten supply 2.5% to 3.5% of the sample. There are 14 amino acids in the CDR3, from cysteine to phenylalanine inclusive. The kept DNA is CDR3 alone, 42 bases in frame from the first base. The germline V gene yields MGHRA for CDR1 and YSYEKL for CDR2. V is reduced by 2 bases and J by 5 bases, leaving a spacing of 12 bases between them. The trial excluded patients who had a history of autoimmune disease or who were on systemic immunosuppression. Peripheral blood for TCR sequencing was drawn from every dose cohort at baseline, at cycle 4 day 1 and at cycle 7 day 1. The samples were drawn from a first-in-human, open-label, multicenter phase I dose-escalation trial of ivuxolimab. Adults with locally advanced or metastatic melanoma, renal cell, hepatocellular, or head and neck squamous cell carcinoma were enrolled in the trial. Before TCR sequencing, CD4+ and CD8+ T cells were separately sorted from peripheral blood.

With regard to this clone: Its binding antigen is unknown. It has no much larger one-base neighbor in the sample; base qualities were not kept.

This clonotype originated in an adult with an advanced solid tumor such as melanoma, head and neck, liver or kidney cancer. Recombination linked TRBV4-1 to TRBJ2-5; the D gene is possibly TRBD1, with 7 bases matching. The sequencing here drew on CD4+ or CD8+ T cells sorted from blood, taken in a trial of the OX40 agonist ivuxolimab. The CDR3 here reads CASSQTGEAETQYF. The sequenced DNA: TGCGCCAGCAGCCAAACAGGGGAGGCGGAGACCCAGTACTTC.